Each of the 13 T cell receptor beta chains below was sequenced from the same sample in a study of CD8 T cells in ankylosing spondylitis. Study-wide findings and caveats: The study identified a TCR beta motif of under ten highly homologous variants that appeared characteristic of ankylosing spondylitis blood.

For these receptors, no antigen is known. TCRdb fed the 5' RACE reads into MiXCR, producing one record per CDR3 protein. The sample shows hundreds of thousands of distinct CDR3 sequences, over 15% of them seen only once. Material: blood, either unsorted or a sorted T cell fraction (not recorded which). The receptors derive from a male donor with ankylosing spondylitis.

This clonotype was counted at least ten times. The chain has TRBV3-1 and TRBJ2-7, with TRBD2 identical over 11 bases. CDR3 length: 15 amino acids. Trimming cost V 1 base and J 4 bases; bases outside gene matches: 3. CDR1 and CDR2 (germline): LGHDT, YNNKEL (reference sequence). The CDR3 coding sequence is TGTGCCAGCAGCCAAGCAGGGACTAGCGGATACGAGCAGTACTTC. Protein sequence: CASSQAGTSGYEQYF.

CDR3 nucleotides: TGTGCCAGCAGCCAACGCCGGGACAGGGGGCGCAACGAGCAGTACTTC. Protein product: CASSQRRDRGRNEQYF. The chain couples TRBV3-1 to TRBJ2-7; TRBD1 agrees at 12 bases. Germline assignment: CDR1 LGHDT and CDR2 YNNKEL (reference sequence). With V trimmed by 2 bases and J by 5 bases, 7 bases remained unmatched. The CDR3 is made up of 16 amino acids.

This clonotype was recorded many times. The gene calls are TRBV5-1 and TRBJ1-6; D is possibly TRBD1 (5 bases). The CDR3 covers 15 residues. Germline assignment: CDR1 SGHRS and CDR2 YFSETQ. V lost 4 bases, J lost 7 bases, and 15 bases lay in between. The CDR3 loop reads CASSPEGPSNSPLHF. The DNA for the CDR3 is TGCGCCAGCAGCCCAGAGGGACCCTCCAATTCACCCCTCCACTTT.

Only a few counts were recorded for this clonotype. The chain joins TRBV12-3 or TRBV12-4 to TRBJ2-7, with TRBD2 matching 14 bases. Trimming at V came to 3 bases and at J to 6 bases, leaving 7 bases not matched to a gene. This CDR3 spans 16 amino acids. The CDR3 DNA sequence: TGTGCCAGCAGTTTGCGACTAGCGGGAGGGCCCGGCGAGCAGTACTTC. Translated, it gives CASSLRLAGGPGEQYF.

The chain has TRBV6-4 and TRBJ1-3; D gene uncertain. In germline, CDR1 is MRHNA, CDR2 SNTAGT. This CDR3 has 16 residues. The V end was cut by 5 bases, the J end by 0 bases, with 14 bases between. CDR3 coding DNA: TGTGCCAGCAGTCGACATTACCCGAGCTCTGGAAACACCATATATTTT. Translation: CASSRHYPSSGNTIYF.

There are many counts of this clonotype. The chain employs TRBV20-1 and TRBJ1-1; 9 bases are a match to TRBD1. There are 11 residues in the CDR3. Germline V gives CDR1 DFQATT, CDR2 SNEGSKA (reference sequence). CDR3 sequence (DNA): TGCAGGGGACAGGGTGGGACTGAAGCTTTCTTT. Amino acid sequence: CRGQGGTEAFF.

This clonotype has at least ten counts. The CDR3 nucleotides read TGTGCCAGCAGCTTAGGGCCCGGACTAGAATACAATGAGCAGTTCTTC. This gives the protein CASSLGPGLEYNEQFF. V is TRBV7-3 and J is TRBJ2-1, with 7 positions matching TRBD2. The CDR3 totals 16 residues. The V segment lost 2 bases and the J segment 4 bases; nucleotides outside the gene matches: 8. CDR1 and CDR2 from the germline V gene are SGHTA and FQGTGA.

This clonotype occurred a few times. Here the CDR3 DNA reads TGTGCCTCTAGCAAAAGCGGGGGCCACTACGAGCAGTACTTC. Protein sequence: CASSKSGGHYEQYF. The V gene is TRBV13, the J gene TRBJ2-7; 8 bases align to TRBD2. CDR1 and CDR2 (germline): PRHDT, FYEKMQ (reference sequence). V shed 11 bases and J 3 bases; nucleotides not matched to a gene: 12. This CDR3 is built from 14 residues.

The V gene is TRBV3-1, the J gene TRBJ2-7, with D maybe TRBD2 (6 bases). Germline V gene lookup returns CDR1 LGHDT and CDR2 YNNKEL (reference sequence). This CDR3 contains 14 residues. The germline V and J ends were trimmed by 4 bases and 7 bases, with 17 bases remaining between them. DNA for the CDR3: TGTGCCAGCAGCCGTAACTCGGAGGGTGTGGAGCAGTACTTC. It encodes CASSRNSEGVEQYF.

The V call is TRBV6-2 or TRBV6-3, the J call TRBJ2-1; possible D gene TRBD2, 6 bases. The CDR3 is made up of 14 amino acids. Germline values: CDR1 MNHEY, CDR2 SVGEGT. V lost 0 bases and J lost 7, with 10 bases in between. This chain's CDR3 is CASSYSSGGNEQFF. In nucleotides, the CDR3 is TGTGCCAGCAGTTACTCGAGTGGGGGGAATGAGCAGTTCTTC.

Only a few counts were recorded for this clonotype. The chain recombines TRBV11-1 with TRBJ1-1, with D possibly matching TRBD1 (5 bases). V lost 3 bases and J lost 0, with 26 bases in between. The CDR3 has 20 amino acids. CDR1 is SGHAT, CDR2 FQDESV, per germline (reference sequence). CDR3 loop: CASSFSFSAGGELMNTEAFF. The CDR3 coding sequence is TGTGCCAGCAGCTTTTCCTTCAGCGCGGGGGGAGAACTTATGAACACTGAAGCTTTCTTT. The full variable domain, its missing parts supplied by reference TRBV11-1 and TRBJ1-1, is EAEVAQSPRYKITEKSQAVAFWCDPISGHATLYWYRQILGQGPELLVQFQDESVVDDSQLPKDRFSAERLKGVDSTLKIQPAELGDSAMYLCASSFSFSAGGELMNTEAFFGQGTRLTVV.

This clonotype has more than one count but fewer than ten. The chain uses TRBV7-2 and TRBJ2-7; the D is unclear. Trimming cost V 5 bases and J 7 bases, with 15 bases left between them. Per germline, CDR1 SGHTA and CDR2 FQGNSA. The CDR3 runs to 13 residues. DNA for the CDR3: TGTGCCAGCAGCCCCAACCAACGTCGGGAGCAGTACTTC. Translating it yields CASSPNQRREQYF.

This clonotype was seen once. The genes are TRBV20-1 and TRBJ2-7, with no clear D. Trimming removed 0 bases at V and 5 bases at J, with 11 bases between. This CDR3 spans 13 amino acids. Germline CDR1 reads DFQATT; CDR2 reads SNEGSKA (reference sequence). The CDR3 sequence: CSARETQIHEQYF. CDR3 nucleotide sequence: TGCAGTGCTAGAGAAACACAGATCCACGAGCAGTACTTC.